Presented here are 9 T cell receptor beta chains from one specimen sequenced in a study of T cell repertoires in cytomegalovirus infection (dated by TCRdb to the late 2010s). Sequenced using an Illumina HiSeq 1500. The public sequencing data were trimmed at Q25 with fastp and processed into clonotypes with MiXCR by TCRdb, which kept only in-frame beta chains. Here each entry gathers all rows of one CDR3 protein and keeps the most common genes and DNA. In all, the sample holds roughly 100,000 distinct CDR3 sequences, and about 40% of those were seen once. The ten largest clonotypes hold about two thirds of the sample. The treatment or condition tag for this specimen amounts to: in vitro stimulation with specific CMV peptide epitopes to enrich CMV-specific T cells. Which antigens these TCRs recognize remains unknown. This specimen was CD8+ T cells from cultured PBMCs, taken from culture after CMV antigen stimulation. Receptors were obtained from a human donor in good health (CMV status not recorded). Some clones in this sample may be carry-over from other donors' samples.

The chain uses TRBV12-3 or TRBV12-4 and TRBJ2-7, with no clear D. The length of the CDR3 is 13 residues. Trimming removed 6 bases at V and 6 bases at J, with 15 bases between. This CDR3 reads CASRPLGEVEQYF. CDR3 in DNA: TGTGCCAGCAGACCTCTTGGTGAGGTCGAGCAGTACTTC.

The genes are TRBV19 and TRBJ1-1, with 10 bases matching TRBD1. The junction had 13 bases not matched to a gene; V was cut back by 8 bases and J by 1 base. In germline, CDR1 is LNHDA, CDR2 SQIVND (reference sequence). There are 17 residues in the CDR3. CDR3: CASPRDRGDQTNTEAFF. CDR3 sequence (DNA): TGTGCCAGTCCCAGGGACAGGGGCGATCAGACGAACACTGAAGCTTTCTTT.

This clonotype occurred a few times. The chain employs TRBV6-6 and TRBJ1-5, with unresolved D. The V gene's germline CDR1 is MNHNY and CDR2 SVGAGI (reference sequence). V was cut by 6 bases and J by 4 bases, with 7 bases left in between. The CDR3 contains 12 residues. The CDR3 coding sequence is TGTGCCAGCAGCGATCTAAATCAGCCCCAGCATTTT. This translates into CASSDLNQPQHF.

This chain joins TRBV2 and TRBJ2-1, with 12 bases identical to TRBD1. The CDR3 sequence is 15 residues long. V was clipped by 3 bases and J by 7 bases; unmatched bases: 4. Germline assignment: CDR1 SNHLY and CDR2 FYNNEI. CDR3 in DNA: TGTGCCAGCAGTGAGGGACAGGGGGCTAGAAATGAGCAGTTCTTC. Amino acids: CASSEGQGARNEQFF.

The table lists this clonotype with many counts. The genes are TRBV27 and TRBJ1-2, with a possible D match to TRBD1 (5 bases). The CDR3 spans 14 residues. Per germline, CDR1 MNHEY and CDR2 SMNVEV (reference sequence). Trimming left V 6 bases short and J 5 bases short, with 16 bases between. The CDR3 protein is CASSGEGNYYGYTF. DNA for the CDR3: TGTGCCAGCAGCGGCGAGGGGAATTATTATGGCTACACCTTC.

This clonotype was picked up many times. The chain joins TRBV7-6 to TRBJ2-1, with 9 bases lining up with TRBD1. V lost 0 bases, J lost 7 bases, and 7 bases stayed unmatched. CDR1 SGHVS and CDR2 FNYEAQ come from the germline V gene. The length of the CDR3 is 16 residues. CDR3 DNA: TGTGCCAGCAGCTTAGCAAAGGGACAGGGCGAGAATGAGCAGTTCTTC. Amino acids: CASSLAKGQGENEQFF.

This chain uses TRBV20-1 with TRBJ1-6; no definite D call. V was cut by 6 bases and J by 2 bases, with 11 bases left in between. This CDR3 is built from 14 residues. Germline V gene lookup returns CDR1 DFQATT and CDR2 SNEGSKA (reference sequence). The CDR3 sequence: CSASEGTYNSPLHF. The CDR3 region has the DNA TGCAGTGCCTCGGAGGGCACCTATAATTCACCCCTCCACTTT.

This clonotype was recorded a few times. The chain uses TRBV29-1 and TRBJ2-7; D is unclear. This CDR3 is built from 11 residues. V was trimmed by 4 bases and J by 3 bases, leaving 7 bases between them. Germline CDR1 SQVTM, CDR2 ANQGSEA. This CDR3 reads CSVVLGYEQYF. DNA of the CDR3: TGCAGCGTTGTGTTGGGCTACGAGCAGTACTTC.

The chain combines TRBV20-1 with TRBJ2-5; the match to TRBD1 covers 8 bases. The CDR3 runs to 15 residues. The germline V gene has CDR1 DFQATT and CDR2 SNEGSKA (reference sequence). Trimming cost V 4 bases and J 7 bases; bases outside gene matches: 14. CDR3: CSATSGQEDPGTQYF. CDR3 DNA sequence: TGCAGTGCTACCTCGGGACAGGAGGATCCGGGGACCCAGTACTTC.